The source of this TCR beta chain is a study of response to subunit inactivated influenza vaccine. Study-wide findings and caveats: It was the authors' suggestion that each seasonal influenza vaccination recruits few new T cells.

CDR3 length: 13 residues. Trimming took 3 bases from V and 4 from J, leaving 7 bases between them. CDR1 is SGHTA, CDR2 FQGNSA, per germline. As to this clonotype: The antigen remains unidentified.

TCRdb itself ran the RT-PCR reads through MiXCR, one entry per CDR3 protein. The sample holds 610,000 or so distinct CDR3 sequences, 14% seen once. The material was PBMCs from blood, obtained less than 13 days after vaccination. The TCR originated in a man in his fifties or sixties who received an inactivated influenza vaccine. V is TRBV7-2 and J is TRBJ1-5, with D hard to call. CDR3 nucleotide sequence: TGTGCCAGCAGCTTGATGCAGAATCAGCCCCAGCATTTT. Translation gives CASSLMQNQPQHF.